The TCR beta chain under discussion was sequenced for a study of T cell repertoires in cytomegalovirus infection. Turning to the study itself: Carrying CMV and the relevant HLA type showed in public TCR beta signatures.

MiXCR, run by TCRdb on the reads, gives a single entry per CDR3 protein. The sample shows some 600,000 distinct CDR3 sequences, less than 25% of them seen only once. V lost 5 bases and J lost 3; bases outside the gene matches: 10. The CDR3 sequence is 17 residues long. Germline-derived CDR1 and CDR2 are SEHNR and FQNEAQ (reference sequence). This receptor was obtained from a human donor in good health (CMV status not recorded). Some clones in this sample may be carry-over from other donors' samples. The rearrangement joins TRBV7-9 to TRBJ2-2; 9 nucleotides align to TRBD1. The material sequenced was CD8+ T cells from PBMCs. As DNA, the CDR3 is TGTGCCAGCAGCCCACCCATACAGGGGGCGGACACCGGGGAGCTGTTTTTT. Protein sequence: CASSPPIQGADTGELFF.